The 24 T cell receptor beta chains below all came from one sample that was sequenced in a study of shared clonotypes between healthy human individuals. Naive-designated CD8 cells lacked CD45RO, were positively enriched for CCR7, and omitted terminally differentiated effector memory CD45RA+ cells. Profiling relied on immunoSEQ multiplex PCR, and the TCRdb table lists in-frame clones only, not all of them. The table records about 2 million clones, approximately 94% of them present only once. Sequenced: naive CD8+ T cells sorted from blood. These receptors came from a man aged 18 to 30 in good health.

The chain combines TRBV7-8 with TRBJ2-3; tentative D call: TRBD2 (6 bases). The V end was cut by 4 bases, the J end by 3 bases, with 14 bases between. This CDR3 comprises 15 residues. Germline-derived CDR1 and CDR2 are SGHVS and FQNEAQ. This CDR3 reads CASSSTPGRTDTQYF. CDR3 in DNA: TGTGCCAGCAGCTCCACCCCAGGGAGGACAGATACGCAGTATTTT. The variable domain in full, completed from reference TRBV7-8 and TRBJ2-3, reads GAGVSQSPRYKVAKRGQDVALRCDPISGHVSLFWYQQALGQGPEFLTYFQNEAQLDKSGLPSDRFFAERPEGSVSTLKIQRTQQEDSAVYLCASSSTPGRTDTQYFGPGTRLTVL.

The V call is TRBV4-3, the J call TRBJ2-3, with a weak D call TRBD2 (5 bases). The CDR3 spans 17 residues. Germline-derived CDR1 and CDR2 are LGHNA and YSLEER. The V end lost 0 bases, the J end lost 2 bases, and 15 bases lay between the germline ends. CDR3 residues: CASSQDLLGEITDTQYF. CDR3 bases: TGCGCCAGCAGCCAAGATTTACTAGGAGAAATCACAGATACGCAGTATTTT.

The chain uses TRBV7-9 and TRBJ2-7; TRBD1 is a possible D gene (5 bases). The V end lost 4 bases, the J end lost 4 bases, and 14 bases lay between the germline ends. Germline CDR1 reads SEHNR; CDR2 reads FQNEAQ (reference sequence). This CDR3 is 14 amino acids long. CDR3 residues: CASSYPDKDYEQYF. The CDR3 bases are TGTGCCAGCAGCTACCCGGACAAGGATTACGAGCAGTACTTC.

The V call is TRBV2, the J call TRBJ2-7; 14 nucleotides line up with TRBD2. The junction had 5 bases not matched to a gene; V was cut back by 8 bases and J by 5 bases. The CDR3 loop spans 14 amino acids. Germline lookup yields CDR1 SNHLY and CDR2 FYNNEI. The CDR3 DNA reads as TGTGCCAGCTTAGGGACTAGCGGGAGCCACGAGCAGTACTTC. Translation gives CASLGTSGSHEQYF.

The chain joins TRBV27 to TRBJ1-2; D call uncertain. The CDR3 runs 14 residues. The ends were cut back, 4 bases at V and 7 bases at J, with 16 bases in the middle. Germline V gene lookup returns CDR1 MNHEY and CDR2 SMNVEV (reference sequence). The CDR3 nucleotides read TGTGCCAGCAGTTCAGAACGGTTTTCCTTTGGCTACACCTTC. This sequence encodes CASSSERFSFGYTF.

This chain links TRBV10-3 with TRBJ2-5; D uncertain. This CDR3 is built from 11 residues. The V gene's germline CDR1 is ENHRY and CDR2 SYGVKD. Trimming left V 5 bases short and J 7 bases short, with 8 bases between. CDR3 sequence (DNA): TGTGCCATCAGTTCAGAAGGGACCCAGTACTTC. Translation gives CAISSEGTQYF.

J is TRBJ2-1 and V is TRBV2; either TRBD1 or TRBD2 may supply D (5 bases each). Per germline, CDR1 SNHLY and CDR2 FYNNEI. The length of the CDR3 is 18 residues. V was cut by 1 base and J by 10 bases, with 26 bases left in between. The CDR3 DNA reads TGTGCCAGCAGTGAAGTAGATTCGGGACCACCGTCTAGCAAGGAGCAGTTCTTC. Translating it yields CASSEVDSGPPSSKEQFF.

This chain uses TRBV2 with TRBJ1-6, with D possibly matching TRBD1 (5 bases). The V end was cut by 6 bases, the J end by 1 base, with 16 bases between. Per the germline V gene, CDR1 is SNHLY and CDR2 is FYNNEI. CDR3 length: 17 amino acids. CDR3 sequence reads: CASRGRELGSYNSPLHF. The CDR3 region has the DNA TGTGCCAGCAGGGGCAGGGAACTAGGATCCTATAATTCACCCCTCCACTTT.

The CDR3 sequence is CASSPGLAGGSGNEQFF. The CDR3 DNA reads TGTGCCAGCAGCCCGGGACTAGCGGGAGGGTCGGGGAATGAGCAGTTCTTC. The rearrangement joins TRBV27 to TRBJ2-1, with TRBD2 matching 16 bases. CDR1 and CDR2 from the germline V gene are MNHEY and SMNVEV (reference sequence). The CDR3 is 17 residues long. The trim removed 6 bases at V and 7 bases at J, leaving 9 bases unmatched.

DNA for the CDR3: TGTGCCAGTAGTATGGACACTTCCTACGAGCAGTACTTC. It yields the protein CASSMDTSYEQYF. The genes are TRBV19 and TRBJ2-7, with D perhaps matching TRBD1 (5 bases). Trimming took off 3 bases at V and 1 base at J, with 7 bases between the two ends. Germline V CDR1 and CDR2: LNHDA, SQIVND (reference sequence). The CDR3 spans 13 residues.

For this clone: This CDR3 is also generated by other DNA sequences in the sample. CDR3 sequence (DNA): TGTGCCAGCAGCTTGGGGGTCACCAACTATGGCTACACCTTC. Translating gives CASSLGVTNYGYTF. The chain is built from TRBV5-5 and TRBJ1-2, with D hard to call. Germline values: CDR1 SGHKS, CDR2 YYEKEE (reference sequence). Between the trimmed V and J ends, which lost 0 bases and 2 bases, there was a span of 8 bases. The CDR3 is made up of 14 amino acids.

The chain combines TRBV11-2 with TRBJ2-2; TRBD2 is a possible D gene (5 bases). Germline V gene sequence: CDR1 SGHAT, CDR2 FQNNGV. Trimming took 1 base from V and 5 from J, leaving 20 bases between them. This CDR3 has 18 amino acids. CDR3 sequence: CASSLVAGQLTFTGELFF. In DNA, the CDR3 is TGTGCCAGCAGCTTAGTGGCGGGCCAGCTGACTTTTACCGGGGAGCTGTTTTTT.

Here the CDR3 DNA reads TGTGCCAGCAGCTCCCAGGGGGGGCCGATCTCCTACGAGCAGTACTTC. It encodes CASSSQGGPISYEQYF. The V gene is TRBV5-4, the J gene TRBJ2-7, with D possibly called TRBD1 or TRBD2 (7 bases each). The germline V and J ends were trimmed by 3 bases and 0 bases, with 16 bases remaining between them. The CDR3 has 16 amino acids. Looked up from germline, CDR1 is SGHNT and CDR2 is YYREEE (reference sequence).

Concerning this clone: This may be a read error: a much more frequent sequence differs by one nucleotide. Different DNA sequences within this sample yield the same CDR3. The V gene is TRBV5-4, the J gene TRBJ2-5, with D hard to call. Germline assignment: CDR1 SGHNT and CDR2 YYREEE (reference sequence). This CDR3 contains 11 residues. V lost 2 bases, J lost 2 bases, and 1 base lay in between. In DNA form, the CDR3 reads TGTGCCAGCAGCTTTCAAGAGACCCAGTACTTC. Translation: CASSFQETQYF. Full variable domain (missing parts from reference TRBV5-4 and TRBJ2-5): ETGVTQSPTHLIKTRGQQVTLRCSSQSGHNTVSWYQQALGQGPQFIFQYYREEENGRGNFPPRFSGLQFPNYSSELNVNALELDDSALYLCASSFQETQYFGPGTRLLVL.

The rearrangement joins TRBV19 to TRBJ1-1; D not resolved. The germline V gene has CDR1 LNHDA and CDR2 SQIVND (reference sequence). There are 12 residues in the CDR3. CDR3 region: CSSMQLEDDAFF. The CDR3 coding sequence is TGTTCCTCTATGCAGCTGGAGGATGACGCTTTCTTT.

This clone was seen only a few times. This chain uses TRBV6-6 with TRBJ1-2; D remains ambiguous. Germline V gives CDR1 MNHNY, CDR2 SVGAGI (reference sequence). Between the trimmed V and J ends, which lost 2 bases and 2 bases, there was a span of 9 bases. This CDR3 spans 14 amino acids. The CDR3 region is CASSYRVPNYGYTF. For the CDR3, the DNA is TGTGCCAGCAGTTACAGGGTCCCCAACTATGGCTACACCTTC.

V is TRBV4-1 and J is TRBJ2-7, with D unresolved. CDR1 is MGHRA, CDR2 YSYEKL, per germline. The CDR3 covers 14 residues. The ends were cut back, 1 base at V and 3 bases at J, with 10 bases in the middle. This CDR3 is CASSQGMDGYEQYF. DNA of the CDR3: TGCGCCAGCAGCCAAGGCATGGACGGCTACGAGCAGTACTTC.

The chain has TRBV30 and TRBJ2-7; 7 bases line up with TRBD1. This CDR3 is 15 amino acids long. Germline V CDR1 and CDR2: GTSNPN, SVGIG (reference sequence). Losses at the gene ends were 2 bases for V and 0 bases for J; bases not matched to a gene: 7. CDR3 DNA sequence: TGTGCCTGGAGTCGGGACAGTGGAAGCTCCTACGAGCAGTACTTC. As protein: CAWSRDSGSSYEQYF.

The chain recombines TRBV27 with TRBJ2-5; 10 nucleotides line up with TRBD1. With 5 bases clipped from V and 2 bases from J, the junction kept 5 bases outside the gene matches. CDR3 length equals 15 residues. Looked up from germline, CDR1 is MNHEY and CDR2 is SMNVEV (reference sequence). In DNA, the CDR3 is TGTGCCAGCAGTAGCCCGGGACAGGGGCAAGAGACCCAGTACTTC. As protein: CASSSPGQGQETQYF.

The rearrangement uses TRBV7-9 and TRBJ2-3, with no clear D. The CDR3 is made up of 12 amino acids. The V end was cut by 1 base, the J end by 9 bases, with 8 bases between. Germline CDR1 SEHNR, CDR2 FQNEAQ (reference sequence). The CDR3 bases are TGTGCCAGCAGCTTAGTTTTGGAAACGCAGTATTTT. Translated, it gives CASSLVLETQYF.

The gene calls are TRBV28 and TRBJ2-3; D is undetermined. Trimming took off 3 bases at V and 2 bases at J, with 9 bases between the two ends. The CDR3 consists of 14 residues. Germline V gives CDR1 MDHEN, CDR2 SYDVKM. CDR3: CASSFQQSTDTQYF. The CDR3, as DNA: TGTGCCAGCAGTTTCCAACAGTCCACAGATACGCAGTATTTT.

This chain joins TRBV6-1 and TRBJ1-2, with no clear D. V shed 2 bases and J shed 1 base, with 5 bases lying between them. The germline gives CDR1 MNHNS, CDR2 SASEGT. The CDR3 length is 13 residues. The CDR3, as DNA: TGTGCCAGCAGTGAACTCGTTAACTATGGCTACACCTTC. It specifies CASSELVNYGYTF.

J is TRBJ1-1 and V is TRBV7-9; D gene uncertain. Germline V gene data show CDR1 as SEHNR and CDR2 as FQNEAQ (reference sequence). The CDR3 runs 13 residues. The CDR3 DNA sequence: TGTGCTTATAGCTCAACGAGCAACACTGAAGCTTTCTTT. This codes for CAYSSTSNTEAFF.

The chain combines TRBV5-4 with TRBJ1-2; D is unresolved. Germline V CDR1 and CDR2: SGHNT, YYREEE (reference sequence). This CDR3 has 14 amino acids. The V end was cut by 4 bases, the J end by 4 bases, with 14 bases between. In nucleotides, the CDR3 is TGTGCCAGCAGCCCTGGGCAGGCGATCTATGGCTACACCTTC. As protein: CASSPGQAIYGYTF.